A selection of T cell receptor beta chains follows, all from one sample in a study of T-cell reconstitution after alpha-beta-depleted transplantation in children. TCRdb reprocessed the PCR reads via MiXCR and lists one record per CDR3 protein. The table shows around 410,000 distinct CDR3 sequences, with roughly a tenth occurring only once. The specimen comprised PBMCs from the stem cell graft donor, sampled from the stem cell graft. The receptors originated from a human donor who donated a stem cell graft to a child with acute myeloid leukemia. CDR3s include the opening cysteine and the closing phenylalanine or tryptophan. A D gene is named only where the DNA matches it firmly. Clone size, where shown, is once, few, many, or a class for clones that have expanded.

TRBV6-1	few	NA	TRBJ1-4	CASRQLWGIREKLFF	TGTGCCAGCAGACAACTTTGGGGTATCCGCGAAAAACTGTTTTTT
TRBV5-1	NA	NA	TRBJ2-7	CASRRRPDSYEQYF	TGCGCCAGCCGACGCCGGCCGGACTCCTACGAGCAGTACTTC
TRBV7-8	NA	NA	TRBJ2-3	CASSTVGDTQYF	TGTGCCAGCAGCACCGTCGGGGATACGCAGTATTTT
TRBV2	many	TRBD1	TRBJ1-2	CASRETGNYGYTF	TGTGCCAGCAGGGAGACAGGGAACTATGGCTACACCTTC
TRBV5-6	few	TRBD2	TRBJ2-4	CASSPAGLNIQYF	TGTGCCAGCAGCCCAGCGGGATTAAACATTCAGTACTTC
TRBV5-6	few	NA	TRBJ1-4	CASSSGYEKLFF	TGTGCCAGCAGCTCGGGTTACGAAAAACTGTTTTTT
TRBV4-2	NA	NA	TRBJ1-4	CASSQDHRATNEKLFF	TGTGCCAGCAGCCAAGATCACCGTGCAACTAATGAAAAACTGTTTTTT
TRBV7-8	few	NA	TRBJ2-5	CASSEVETQYF	TGTGCCAGCAGCGAAGTGGAGACCCAGTACTTC
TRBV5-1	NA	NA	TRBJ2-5	CASREAAGAQETQYF	TGCGCCAGCAGGGAGGCCGCCGGGGCCCAAGAGACCCAGTACTTC
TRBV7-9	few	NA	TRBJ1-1	CASSLETGPNTEAFF	TGTGCCAGCAGCCTAGAGACAGGACCGAACACTGAAGCTTTCTTT
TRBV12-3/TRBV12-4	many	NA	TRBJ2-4	CASSLSNDVGIQYF	TGTGCCAGCAGTTTGTCAAATGATGTGGGCATTCAGTACTTC
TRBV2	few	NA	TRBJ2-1	CASSELALNEQFF	TGTGCCAGCAGTGAACTAGCTTTGAATGAGCAGTTCTTC
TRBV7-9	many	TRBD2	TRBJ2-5	CASSSREGRQTQYF	TGTGCCAGCAGCTCACGGGAGGGGAGGCAGACCCAGTACTTC
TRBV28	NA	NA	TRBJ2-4	CASEGIAKNIQYF	TGTGCCAGCGAGGGGATAGCCAAAAACATTCAGTACTTC
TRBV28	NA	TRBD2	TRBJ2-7	CASSLAPGTSGTYEQYF	TGTGCCAGCAGTTTAGCCCCGGGGACTAGCGGGACCTACGAGCAGTACTTC
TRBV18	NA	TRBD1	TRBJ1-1	CASSPNTYWDRGQGTEAFF	TGTGCCAGCTCACCAAATACTTACTGGGACAGGGGGCAGGGCACTGAAGCTTTCTTT
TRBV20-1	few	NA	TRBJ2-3	CSAEDSRDTQYF	TGCAGTGCTGAGGACAGCCGAGATACGCAGTATTTT
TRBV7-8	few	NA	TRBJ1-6	CASSRNEGTYNSPLHF	TGTGCCAGCAGCCGGAACGAGGGGACCTATAATTCACCCCTCCACTTT
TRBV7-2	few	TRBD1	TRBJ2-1	CASRPGQVYNEQFF	TGTGCCAGCAGGCCGGGACAGGTATACAATGAGCAGTTCTTC
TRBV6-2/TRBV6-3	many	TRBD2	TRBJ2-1	CASSRTSGYNEQFF	TGTGCCAGCAGTAGGACTAGCGGATACAATGAGCAGTTCTTC
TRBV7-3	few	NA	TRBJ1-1	CASSLNGRASEAFF	TGTGCCAGCAGCTTAAATGGGCGGGCCAGTGAAGCTTTCTTT
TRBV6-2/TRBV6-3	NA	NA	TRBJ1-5	CASSYSKRGNQPQHF	TGTGCCAGCAGTTACTCGAAAAGGGGAAATCAGCCCCAGCATTTT
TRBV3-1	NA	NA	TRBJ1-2	CASSSTNSGSGYTF	TGTGCCAGCAGCTCAACTAACTCAGGGTCCGGCTACACCTTC
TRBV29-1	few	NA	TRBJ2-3	CSVRGWRHITDTQYF	TGCAGCGTTAGAGGTTGGAGACACATCACAGATACGCAGTATTTT
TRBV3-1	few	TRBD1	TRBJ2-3	CASSQDLQGTQDTQYF	TGTGCCAGCAGCCAAGATCTACAGGGGACGCAAGATACGCAGTATTTT